The 21 T cell receptor beta chains below were found in one sample sequenced in a study of blood T cell repertoires in COVID-19. Here immunoSEQ multiplex PCR was the method, and the copy in TCRdb shows in-frame clones only, minus some. This sample has 110,000 to 150,000 clones, with about 86% found just once. Source material: peripheral blood. All receptors derive from a human donor in a cohort sampled during active COVID-19.

This chain uses TRBV18 with TRBJ1-2, with a weak D call TRBD1 (5 bases). Trimming pared 4 bases from V and 2 bases from J, leaving 11 bases between. The CDR3 spans 14 residues. In germline, CDR1 is KGHSH, CDR2 LQKENI. CDR3 nucleotide sequence: TGTGCCAGCTCACAATCGGACACAAACTATGGCTACACCTTC. Encoded protein: CASSQSDTNYGYTF.

This chain connects TRBV27 to TRBJ2-2; 8 bases align to TRBD1. V lost 5 bases, J lost 7 bases, and 15 bases stayed unmatched. Germline CDR1 reads MNHEY; CDR2 reads SMNVEV (reference sequence). CDR3 length: 17 residues. The CDR3 region has the DNA TGTGCCAGCAGTCCAACCCCGGGCAGGGGGCAAGTCGGGGAGCTGTTTTTT. This sequence encodes CASSPTPGRGQVGELFF.

CDR3 nucleotides: TGTGCCAGCAGCTTATCGGACAGGGGACGAAATGAGCAGTTCTTC. This sequence encodes CASSLSDRGRNEQFF. This chain uses TRBV7-3 with TRBJ2-1, with TRBD1 matching 9 bases. The CDR3 is made up of 15 amino acids. Germline CDR1 is SGHTA and CDR2 is FQGTGA. Trimming removed 2 bases from V and 7 bases from J; junction bases left unmatched: 6.

This clone was counted a single time. This specimen includes other DNA sequences encoding the same CDR3. The rearrangement links TRBV2 to TRBJ1-1; D is undetermined. This CDR3 has 13 amino acids. V was cut by 4 bases and J by 1 base, with 7 bases left in between. CDR1 and CDR2 from the germline V gene are SNHLY and FYNNEI. The CDR3 sequence is CASSVSGNTEAFF. The CDR3 coding sequence is TGTGCCAGCAGTGTTTCCGGGAACACTGAAGCTTTCTTT.

This clone was seen only a few times. The chain is built from TRBV2 and TRBJ1-1, with D uncertain. V was pared by 6 bases and J by 5 bases, with 19 bases between. Germline V gene sequence: CDR1 SNHLY, CDR2 FYNNEI. The CDR3 covers 15 residues. CDR3 nucleotides: TGTGCCAGCAGAGCGGACCGATTTGCTGGGACTGAAGCTTTCTTT. Translating gives CASRADRFAGTEAFF.

The chain joins TRBV7-9 to TRBJ2-1, with D hard to call. Trimming shortened V by 0 bases and J by 1 base, and 4 bases separated the two germline ends. The CDR3 has 14 residues. The V gene's germline CDR1 is SEHNR and CDR2 FQNEAQ (reference sequence). The CDR3 reads CASSLALSYNEQFF. CDR3 bases: TGTGCCAGCAGCTTAGCCCTATCCTACAATGAGCAGTTCTTC.

The V call is TRBV10-3, the J call TRBJ2-1; 8 bases line up with TRBD2. This CDR3 has 15 amino acids. From germline, CDR1 is ENHRY and CDR2 SYGVKD. V lost 1 base, J lost 9 bases, and 8 bases stayed unmatched. The CDR3 coding sequence is TGTGCCATCAGTGAGTTCGGGGGGGGGCCGGGTGAGCAGTTCTTC. It specifies CAISEFGGGPGEQFF.

This chain links TRBV5-8 with TRBJ1-5, with TRBD1 as a possible D gene (5 bases). This CDR3 has 15 residues. V was shortened by 0 bases and J by 2 bases, with 9 bases between the two germline ends. The germline CDR1 and CDR2 sequences are SGHTS and YDEGEE. In nucleotides, the CDR3 is TGTGCCAGCAGCTTGGAAGGGGTTGGCAATCAGCCCCAGCATTTT. Encoded protein: CASSLEGVGNQPQHF.

The CDR3 DNA sequence: TGTGCCAGCAGTGAATCCAGGGGGCTGAACACTGAAGCTTTCTTT. It is translated as CASSESRGLNTEAFF. The chain has TRBV2 and TRBJ1-1, with 8 bases aligning to TRBD1. The V gene's germline CDR1 is SNHLY and CDR2 FYNNEI. V lost 2 bases and J lost 0; bases outside the gene matches: 2. This CDR3 region has 15 residues.

The J gene is TRBJ2-5, the V gene TRBV7-2, with D tentatively TRBD1 (6 bases). Between the trimmed V and J ends, which lost 5 bases and 2 bases, there was a span of 12 bases. The CDR3 runs to 14 residues. CDR1 is SGHTA and CDR2 is FQGNSA in the germline V gene. The CDR3 spells CASSEQGRQETQYF. The CDR3 DNA reads as TGTGCCAGCAGCGAACAGGGCCGGCAAGAGACCCAGTACTTC.

CDR3 residues: CASSRGGVNEQFF. In nucleotides, the CDR3 is TGTGCCAGCTCACGGGGAGGGGTCAATGAGCAGTTCTTC. V usage is TRBV18 and J usage is TRBJ2-1; TRBD2 matches 7 bases. Germline V gene data show CDR1 as KGHSH and CDR2 as LQKENI. The V and J ends lost 4 bases and 6 bases, in that order; junction bases with no gene match: 3. The CDR3 has 13 amino acids.

The chain couples TRBV28 to TRBJ2-5, with D possibly being TRBD2 (6 bases). CDR1 is MDHEN, CDR2 SYDVKM, per germline. This CDR3 contains 12 residues. With 8 bases removed from V and 1 base from J, the gap between germline ends came to 8 bases. CDR3 DNA: TGTGCCAGCGTCGGGGGCCAAGAGACCCAGTACTTC. It encodes CASVGGQETQYF. The whole variable domain, remainder taken from reference TRBV28 and TRBJ2-5, is DVKVTQSSRYLVKRTGEKVFLECVQDMDHENMFWYRQDPGLGLRLIYFSYDVKMKEKGDIPEGYSVSREKKERFSLILESASTNQTSMYLCASVGGQETQYFGPGTRLLVL.

CDR3 in amino acids: CASGPGGLGTGELFF. DNA for the CDR3: TGCGCCAGCGGGCCGGGGGGCCTGGGCACCGGGGAGCTGTTTTTT. The chain has TRBV5-1 and TRBJ2-2; D possibly corresponds to TRBD2 (7 bases). The CDR3 totals 15 residues. Germline V lookup: CDR1 SGHRS, CDR2 YFSETQ. Between the trimmed V and J ends, which lost 7 bases and 4 bases, there was a span of 17 bases.

The rearrangement joins TRBV5-1 to TRBJ1-6, with D possibly matching TRBD1 (6 bases). V lost 5 bases to trimming and J lost 8 bases, with 17 bases between them. The germline gives CDR1 SGHRS, CDR2 YFSETQ. The CDR3 contains 15 residues. CDR3 nucleotide sequence: TGCGCCAGCAGACGAACCGGGGACAATTATTCACCCCTCCACTTT. This codes for CASRRTGDNYSPLHF.

In the case of this clone: Other DNA sequences in the same sample also yield this CDR3. The rearrangement links TRBV6-5 to TRBJ2-7; 9 bases are a match to TRBD1. V was clipped by 0 bases and J by 1 base; unmatched bases: 1. Germline V gene sequence: CDR1 MNHEY, CDR2 SVGAGI. This CDR3 is built from 15 residues. The CDR3 DNA follows: TGTGCCAGCAGTTACTCCGGGACAGGGTCCTACGAGCAGTACTTC. This sequence encodes CASSYSGTGSYEQYF.

The rearrangement uses TRBV7-2 and TRBJ2-5, with 7 bases lining up with TRBD2. Germline V lookup: CDR1 SGHTA, CDR2 FQGNSA. Germline trimming cut 1 base from V and 5 bases from J; bases unmatched to any gene: 10. The CDR3 spans 16 residues. CDR3 nucleotide sequence: TGTGCCAGCAGCTTAGTTAGCGGGCGGCTCGCGGAGACCCAGTACTTC. The encoded protein is CASSLVSGRLAETQYF.

This clone was seen once. The gene calls are TRBV5-1 and TRBJ2-7, with 8 bases aligning to TRBD1. Germline loops: CDR1 SGHRS, CDR2 YFSETQ. CDR3 length: 14 amino acids. J was trimmed by 4 bases and V by 2 bases; bases with no gene match: 5. The CDR3 region is CASSFSGGGYEQYF. In nucleotides, the CDR3 is TGCGCCAGCAGCTTTTCAGGGGGCGGTTACGAGCAGTACTTC.

V usage is TRBV6-1 and J usage is TRBJ1-2, with TRBD1 matching 9 bases. Trimming took 4 bases from V and 6 from J; bases not matched to a gene: 15. The germline gives CDR1 MNHNS, CDR2 SASEGT. CDR3 length: 17 residues. The CDR3 sequence is CASSVGWPQGAVDGYTF. DNA for the CDR3: TGTGCCAGCAGTGTGGGGTGGCCACAGGGGGCTGTCGATGGCTACACCTTC.

The genes are TRBV25-1 and TRBJ1-1; 8 bases agree with TRBD1. The CDR3 has 16 residues. Germline V lookup: CDR1 MGHDK, CDR2 SYGVNS. V shed 0 bases and J 4 bases; nucleotides not matched to a gene: 7. The CDR3 sequence: CASSEYGQGQSTEAFF. In DNA form, the CDR3 reads TGTGCCAGCAGTGAATATGGACAGGGTCAGAGCACTGAAGCTTTCTTT.

This chain joins TRBV7-3 and TRBJ2-3, with D possibly TRBD2 on 7 matching bases. Looked up from germline, CDR1 is SGHTA and CDR2 is FQGTGA. Trimming shortened V by 1 base and J by 4 bases, and 12 bases separated the two germline ends. This CDR3 comprises 15 residues. The CDR3 region has the DNA TGTGCCAGCAGCTTAATGGCGGGGGCCCCAGATACGCAGTATTTT. This codes for CASSLMAGAPDTQYF.

This clone appeared a few times. This rearrangement joins TRBV9 to TRBJ1-6; weak D call: TRBD1 (6 bases). Germline CDR1 SGDLS, CDR2 YYNGEE. V lost 0 bases to trimming and J lost 8 bases, with 9 bases between them. There are 14 residues in the CDR3. The CDR3 coding sequence is TGTGCCAGCAGCGTAGGGGGGCGCGATTCACCCCTCCACTTT. This codes for CASSVGGRDSPLHF.